This T cell receptor beta chain was documented in a study of blood T cell repertoires in COVID-19. As for the study in general: Sources were T cells, B-cell-depleted T cells, or PBMCs; the material itself was cDNA or gDNA.

Sequencing was performed with immunoSEQ multiplex PCR; in TCRdb, only in-frame clones are kept and a portion is missing. This sample carries roughly 240,000 clones, roughly 85% of them seen once, and the ten largest clones take over 7.5%. The CDR3 runs to 15 residues. Germline CDR1 SGHVS, CDR2 FQNEAQ. The V segment lost 5 bases and the J segment 4 bases; nucleotides outside the gene matches: 8. Cohorts were determined from participant-reported clinical history. Sequencing was performed on PBMCs or T cells enriched from blood (not recorded which). The sequence was collected from a woman aged 45 to 65 with acute COVID-19. This chain connects TRBV7-8 to TRBJ2-3; 8 bases align to TRBD1. The CDR3 sequence is CASSIGQGSADTQYF. The CDR3 nucleotides are TGTGCCAGCAGCATTGGACAGGGTAGTGCAGATACGCAGTATTTT.